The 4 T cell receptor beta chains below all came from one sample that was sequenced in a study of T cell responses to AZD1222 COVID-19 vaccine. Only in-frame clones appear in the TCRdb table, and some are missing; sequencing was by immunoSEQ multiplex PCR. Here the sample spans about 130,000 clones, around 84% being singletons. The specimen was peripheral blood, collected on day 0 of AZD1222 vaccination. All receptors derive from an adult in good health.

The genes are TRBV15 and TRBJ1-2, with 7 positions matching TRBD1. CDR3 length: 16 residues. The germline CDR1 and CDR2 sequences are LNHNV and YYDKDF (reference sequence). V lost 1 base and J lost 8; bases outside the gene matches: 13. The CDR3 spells CATSRARASGGRGYTF. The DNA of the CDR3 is TGTGCCACCAGCAGAGCCCGAGCTTCAGGGGGAAGGGGCTACACCTTC.

The CDR3 DNA sequence: TGTGCCAGCAGCTTAGGCGGGACAGTCTATGGCTACACCTTC. This codes for CASSLGGTVYGYTF. The chain combines TRBV7-2 with TRBJ1-2, with 7 positions matching TRBD1. Looked up from germline, CDR1 is SGHTA and CDR2 is FQGNSA. V dropped 1 base and J dropped 4; count of bases not matched to a gene: 3. This CDR3 contains 14 residues.

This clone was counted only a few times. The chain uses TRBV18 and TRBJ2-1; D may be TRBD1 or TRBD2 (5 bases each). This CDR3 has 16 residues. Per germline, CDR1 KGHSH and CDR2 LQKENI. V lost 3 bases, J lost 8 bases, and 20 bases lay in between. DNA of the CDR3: TGTGCCAGCTCACCCAGCTTGGGGGTCAGAGGGGATGAGCAGTTCTTC. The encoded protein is CASSPSLGVRGDEQFF.

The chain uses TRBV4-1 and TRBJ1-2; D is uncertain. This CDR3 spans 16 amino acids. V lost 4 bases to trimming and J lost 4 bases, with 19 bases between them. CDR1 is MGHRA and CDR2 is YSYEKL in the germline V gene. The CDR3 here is CASSLALALDSYGYTF. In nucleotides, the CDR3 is TGCGCCAGCAGCCTGGCTCTTGCCCTTGATTCCTATGGCTACACCTTC.